This T cell receptor beta chain was profiled in a study of cytomegalovirus exposure and HLA in healthy donors. Study information: From HLA-typed donors, an early data release held about 85 million unique TCRs. Study outcomes and limitations: Rarity characterized most TCR sequences, yet some public TCRs appeared in many donors. In a later analysis, common viral pathogens appeared linked to several of the most significant clusters.

The PCR was carried out with 60 Vbeta primers and 13 Jbeta primers. Measured with immunoSEQ multiplex PCR; TCRdb has only the in-frame clones, and not every one. The sample holds some 170,000 clones, about 81% seen once. The CDR3 has 16 amino acids. The germline gives CDR1 SNHLY, CDR2 FYNNEI. The J segment lost 0 bases and the V segment lost 6 bases, leaving 9 bases of the junction unmatched. Concerning this clone: Its target is not known.

Though probably carrying unrecorded immune exposures, donors were nominally healthy at sampling. Sequencing was performed on PBMCs. V and J are TRBV2 and TRBJ2-7, with 9 bases aligning to TRBD1. This sequence originates from a girl aged 2 to 10 in good health and CMV-seropositive. CDR3 protein: CASSSGGQGVSYEQYF. The CDR3 DNA follows: TGTGCCAGCAGCTCAGGGGGACAGGGTGTCTCCTACGAGCAGTACTTC.